These 3 T cell receptor beta chains originate from one sample sequenced in a study of shared clonotypes between healthy human individuals. Using immunoSEQ multiplex PCR, the repertoire was profiled, and TCRdb retains in-frame clones only, with some absent. The table lists about 120,000 clones, over 65% of them singletons. Sequencing used memory CD8+ T cells sorted from blood. This sample's subset: CD45RO+ cells pooled with CCR7-negative TemRA cells. The receptors were gathered from a woman in her twenties or thirties in good health.

V usage is TRBV6-5 and J usage is TRBJ2-7; D is ambiguous. The ends were cut back, 4 bases at V and 0 bases at J, with 16 bases in the middle. The CDR3 has 16 residues. Per the germline V gene, CDR1 is MNHEY and CDR2 is SVGAGI. This CDR3 is CASSSTKTDPSYEQYF. The CDR3 coding sequence is TGTGCCAGCAGTTCAACGAAGACGGACCCCTCCTACGAGCAGTACTTC.

The CDR3 reads CASSGPRTREQYF. The DNA of the CDR3 is TGCGCCAGCAGTGGGCCAAGAACACGGGAGCAGTACTTC. The chain has TRBV5-1 and TRBJ2-7; D not resolved. V lost 5 bases to trimming and J lost 7 bases, with 16 bases between them. Germline-derived CDR1 and CDR2 are SGHRS and YFSETQ. The length of the CDR3 is 13 residues.

The J gene is TRBJ1-4, the V gene TRBV28; the D gene is possibly TRBD1 (5 bases). CDR3 length equals 15 residues. The V gene lost 5 bases and the J gene lost 5 bases, with 15 bases spanning the gap. Germline lookup yields CDR1 MDHEN and CDR2 SYDVKM. DNA for the CDR3: TGTGCCAGCAGTAAGACCGGGACCCTCAATGAAAAACTGTTTTTT. Translation gives CASSKTGTLNEKLFF.